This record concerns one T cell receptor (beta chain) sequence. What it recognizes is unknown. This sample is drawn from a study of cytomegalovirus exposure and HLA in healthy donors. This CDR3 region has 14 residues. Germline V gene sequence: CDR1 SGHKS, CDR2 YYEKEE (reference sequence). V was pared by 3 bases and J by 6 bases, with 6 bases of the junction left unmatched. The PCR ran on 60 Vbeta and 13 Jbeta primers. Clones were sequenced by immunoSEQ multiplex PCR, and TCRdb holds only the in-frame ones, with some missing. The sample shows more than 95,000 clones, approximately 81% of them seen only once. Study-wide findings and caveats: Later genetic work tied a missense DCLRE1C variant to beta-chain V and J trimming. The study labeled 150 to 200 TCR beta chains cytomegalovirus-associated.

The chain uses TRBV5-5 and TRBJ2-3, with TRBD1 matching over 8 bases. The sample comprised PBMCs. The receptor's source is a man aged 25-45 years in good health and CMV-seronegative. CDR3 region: CASSWTGLQDTQYF. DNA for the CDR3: TGTGCCAGCAGCTGGACAGGGCTTCAGGATACGCAGTATTTT.